A single sample gave rise to the 3 T cell receptor beta chains below, sequenced in a study of T cell changes during pregnancy in multiple sclerosis. Sequencing used immunoSEQ multiplex PCR; TCRdb keeps in-frame clones, though not all of them. This table holds 36,000 or so clones, almost 95% found once. The sequenced material came from PBMCs (not recorded whether the cells were cultured). The receptor source for this set is a female donor with multiple sclerosis, enrolled in a pregnancy study.

The rearrangement uses TRBV7-9 and TRBJ2-1, with D uncertain. The V gene lost 10 bases and the J gene lost 2 bases, with 21 bases spanning the gap. Per germline, CDR1 SEHNR and CDR2 FQNEAQ (reference sequence). The CDR3 runs to 16 residues. CDR3 sequence reads: CATKLEYGGAYNEQFF. DNA of the CDR3: TGTGCCACCAAATTAGAATATGGTGGGGCCTACAATGAGCAGTTCTTC.

This sequence joins TRBV19 and TRBJ1-5; 9 bases are shared with TRBD1. Germline CDR1 LNHDA, CDR2 SQIVND (reference sequence). Trimming removed 4 bases from V and 3 bases from J; junction bases left unmatched: 4. The CDR3 is 15 residues long. The CDR3 DNA sequence: TGTGCCAGTAGTACCTGGGACAGGGACAATCAGCCCCAGCATTTT. Encoded protein: CASSTWDRDNQPQHF.

The rearrangement uses TRBV27 and TRBJ1-2; 8 bases agree with TRBD1. This CDR3 region has 15 residues. The junction had 9 bases not matched to a gene; V was cut back by 4 bases and J by 5 bases. Germline values: CDR1 MNHEY, CDR2 SMNVEV (reference sequence). CDR3 bases: TGTGCCAGCAGTTGGGCAGGGGGCTCAGGTTATGGCTACACCTTC. Protein sequence: CASSWAGGSGYGYTF.